One and the same sample provided the 16 T cell receptor beta chains below, sequenced in a study of metastatic and nonmetastatic thyroid tumors (dated by TCRdb to the early 2020s). None of the patients had been given any treatment before thyroid surgery. The receptor library was made with PCR. Sequenced using an Illumina HiSeq 4000. TCRdb took the public reads, trimmed them with fastp at Q25, ran MiXCR for clone calling and kept in-frame beta chains. The sample yields around 30,000 clones; 14% to 15% were counted once. The top ten hold about a fifth of the sample. Sequenced sample: blood. Receptor source: a male donor with papillary thyroid cancer or a benign thyroid nodule (not recorded which). Some clones in this sample may be carry-over from other donors' samples.

This clone was counted at least ten times. The chain is built from TRBV6-1 and TRBJ2-7; D remains ambiguous. The CDR3 length is 15 residues. Germline-derived CDR1 and CDR2 are MNHNS and SASEGT. V dropped 6 bases and J dropped 0 bases, with 15 bases sitting between them. This CDR3 reads CASRNQGSSSYEQYF. CDR3 sequence (DNA): TGTGCCAGCAGGAACCAAGGGTCTTCCTCCTACGAGCAGTACTTC.

The sample holds many counts of this clone. The genes are TRBV4-3 and TRBJ1-1; D not certain. The CDR3 has 15 amino acids. The ends were cut back, 1 base at V and 0 bases at J, with 9 bases in the middle. From germline, CDR1 is LGHNA and CDR2 YSLEER. CDR3 DNA sequence: TGCGCCAGCAGCCAAGGGTTTTCAGTGAACACTGAAGCTTTCTTT. It translates to CASSQGFSVNTEAFF.

The gene calls are TRBV11-3 and TRBJ2-7; maybe TRBD1 (6 bases). This CDR3 is 15 amino acids long. The V end lost 1 base, the J end lost 6 bases, and 16 bases lay between the germline ends. From germline, CDR1 is SGHNT and CDR2 YENEEA. The CDR3 coding sequence is TGTGCCAGCAGCTTAGGAGGGACATTGTATGGCGAGCAGTACTTC. Translated, it gives CASSLGGTLYGEQYF.

The rearrangement links TRBV12-5 to TRBJ1-2; 7 positions match TRBD1. The CDR3 has 13 residues. The germline V gene encodes CDR1 LGHNT and CDR2 FRNRAP. V lost 0 bases and J lost 8; bases outside the gene matches: 3. CDR3 protein: CASGLVTGRGYTF. The CDR3 DNA reads as TGTGCTAGTGGTTTGGTGACAGGGCGCGGCTACACCTTC.

This clone came up many times. The J gene is TRBJ2-5, the V gene TRBV28; D gene unclear. Per germline, CDR1 MDHEN and CDR2 SYDVKM. The ends were cut back, 4 bases at V and 10 bases at J, with 13 bases in the middle. This CDR3 has 12 amino acids. The CDR3 protein is CASSSPGRLQYF. CDR3 nucleotide sequence: TGTGCCAGCAGTTCGCCCGGGCGACTCCAGTACTTC.

In this sample, this clone turned up many times. The chain combines TRBV10-3 with TRBJ1-1; tentatively, D is TRBD1 (6 bases). The CDR3 is 15 amino acids. Trimming took 6 bases from V and 4 from J, leaving 18 bases between them. Germline assignment: CDR1 ENHRY and CDR2 SYGVKD. CDR3 DNA sequence: TGTGCCATCAGAGGGGTGGGGGGCAGGGGCACTGAAGCTTTCTTT. This sequence encodes CAIRGVGGRGTEAFF.

In this sample, this clone turned up many times. This rearrangement joins TRBV6-1 to TRBJ1-2; tentative D call: TRBD1 (5 bases). Germline lookup yields CDR1 MNHNS and CDR2 SASEGT. The CDR3 totals 15 residues. The V end lost 1 base, the J end lost 2 bases, and 11 bases lay between the germline ends. The CDR3 loop reads CASSEGGAGNYGYTF. The CDR3 bases are TGTGCCAGCAGTGAAGGAGGGGCGGGGAACTATGGCTACACCTTC.

This clone was recorded once. The J gene is TRBJ2-5, the V gene TRBV11-3; D possibly corresponds to TRBD1 (6 bases). CDR3 length: 14 amino acids. CDR1 is SGHNT, CDR2 YENEEA, per germline. V was pared by 6 bases and J by 5 bases, with 16 bases between. The CDR3: CASSFDRSGETQYF. The CDR3 DNA follows: TGTGCCAGCAGTTTCGACAGGTCTGGGGAGACCCAGTACTTC.

This clone has a count of ten or more. CDR3 nucleotide sequence: TGTGCCAGCAGCCCGGGTGAGATTTCCGAGCAGTACTTC. Its protein is CASSPGEISEQYF. V gene TRBV11-3 combines with J gene TRBJ2-7; D is uncertain. The germline V and J ends were trimmed by 5 bases and 6 bases, with 14 bases remaining between them. The CDR3 covers 13 residues. The germline gives CDR1 SGHNT, CDR2 YENEEA.

The sample holds many counts of this clone. The V gene is TRBV6-2 or TRBV6-3, the J gene TRBJ2-7, with D hard to call. V lost 1 base and J 5 bases, leaving 3 bases between the germline ends. CDR3 length: 11 residues. CDR1 and CDR2 (germline): MNHEY, SVGEGT. CDR3 sequence: CASSYFDEQYF. CDR3 DNA: TGTGCCAGCAGTTACTTCGACGAGCAGTACTTC.

This clone was detected ten times or more. The V gene is TRBV5-6, the J gene TRBJ2-1; the match to TRBD1 covers 7 bases. Germline CDR1 reads SGHDT; CDR2 reads YYEEEE. V lost 7 bases and J lost 9; bases outside the gene matches: 13. The CDR3 has 14 amino acids. CDR3 sequence: CASQNRGTGSEQFF. Here the CDR3 DNA reads TGTGCCAGCCAGAACAGGGGAACGGGTTCTGAGCAGTTCTTC.

This clone was detected many times. CDR3 region: CASSLLARYASTTDTQYF. The CDR3 DNA sequence: TGTGCCAGCAGCTTATTGGCCCGGTATGCGTCCACCACAGATACGCAGTATTTT. The V call is TRBV11-2, the J call TRBJ2-3; no clear D gene. This CDR3 is built from 18 residues. V lost 2 bases and J lost 2, with 20 bases in between. Germline CDR1 SGHAT, CDR2 FQNNGV.

This clone has ten or more counts. The chain recombines TRBV5-1 with TRBJ2-1, with D unresolved. The V end was cut by 4 bases, the J end by 2 bases, with 10 bases between. CDR1 is SGHRS, CDR2 YFSETQ, per germline. The CDR3 is made up of 14 amino acids. The CDR3 sequence: CASSGVGTYNEQFF. The CDR3 DNA reads as TGCGCCAGCAGCGGGGTAGGGACCTACAATGAGCAGTTCTTC.

The chain employs TRBV11-2 and TRBJ2-1; 7 bases are shared with TRBD2. V was clipped by 6 bases and J by 7 bases; unmatched bases: 15. The CDR3 covers 16 residues. In germline, CDR1 is SGHAT, CDR2 FQNNGV. Here the CDR3 DNA reads TGTGCCAGCAGTCCAACGATGTGGGAGGGTTGGAATGAGCAGTTCTTC. It is translated as CASSPTMWEGWNEQFF.

Ten or more counts support this clone. The genes are TRBV6-2 or TRBV6-3 and TRBJ1-1, with a possible D match to TRBD1 (6 bases). Trimming shortened V by 7 bases and J by 0 bases, and 15 bases separated the two germline ends. The CDR3 length is 15 residues. Per the germline V gene, CDR1 is MNHEY and CDR2 is SVGEGT. As DNA, the CDR3 is TGTGCCAGCAAGGGGGGGGGGCGCGTGAACACTGAAGCTTTCTTT. Translated, it gives CASKGGGRVNTEAFF.

The CDR3 region has the DNA TGTGCCAGTAGTATTACAGGGAGGCACGAGCAGTACTTC. Amino acid sequence: CASSITGRHEQYF. The rearrangement uses TRBV19 and TRBJ2-7; D is tentatively TRBD1 or TRBD2 (6 bases each). V lost 3 bases to trimming and J lost 5 bases, with 11 bases between them. The CDR3 is made up of 13 amino acids. In germline, CDR1 is LNHDA, CDR2 SQIVND (reference sequence).